This is a list of T cell receptor beta chains from one sample in a study of blood T cell repertoires in COVID-19. TCRdb's copy holds only in-frame clones and misses some; the assay was immunoSEQ multiplex PCR. The table includes some 300,000 clones, roughly 90% detected once. The source material was PBMCs or T cells enriched from blood (not recorded which). The receptor source for this set is a woman aged 25 to 39 who had recovered from COVID-19. The CDR3 runs from the conserved cysteine through the conserved F or W. The D gene is left open where the match is weak. Clone size, where shown, is once, few, many, or a class for clones that have expanded.

j_call | clone_size | d_call | v_call | cdr3_nt | cdr3_aa
TRBJ2-2 | . | TRBD1 | TRBV5-1 | TGCGCCAGCAGCACATCGGGACAGGGGGCCCCCGGGGAGCTGTTTTTT | CASSTSGQGAPGELFF
TRBJ1-1 | . | . | TRBV19 | TGTGCCAGTAGTATACTTCAAACAGGGTTCACTGAAGCTTTCTTT | CASSILQTGFTEAFF
TRBJ1-2 | few | . | TRBV7-9 | TGTGCCAGCAGCTTAGGTGGACTGGGTGATTATGGCTACACCTTC | CASSLGGLGDYGYTF
TRBJ1-3 | . | TRBD1 | TRBV12-3/TRBV12-4 | TGTGCCGGGAAGCCAGGGGGAGGAAACACCATATATTTT | CAGKPGGGNTIYF
TRBJ1-2 | . | . | TRBV7-8 | TGTGCCAGCAGCTTAGCCGACGCGGTCGGCTACACCTTC | CASSLADAVGYTF
TRBJ2-3 | . | TRBD1 | TRBV12-5 | TGTGCTAGTGTTCATACAGGGGGCAGCACAGATACGCAGTATTTT | CASVHTGGSTDTQYF
TRBJ1-1 | . | TRBD1 | TRBV19 | TGTGCCAGTAGTTTCTCAGGGGGGAACACTGAAGCTTTCTTT | CASSFSGGNTEAFF
TRBJ2-1 | . | TRBD1 | TRBV5-5 | TGTGCCAGCAGCTCCCTGACAGGGGGCGGTGAGCAGTTCTTC | CASSSLTGGGEQFF
TRBJ1-5 | . | TRBD1 | TRBV12-5 | TGTGCTAGTGGTTTGGGGACAGGGGTTCAGCCCCAGCATTTT | CASGLGTGVQPQHF
TRBJ2-7 | . | TRBD2 | TRBV7-8 | TGTGCCAGCAGCTTCATGGGGGGGGTCTCCTACGAGCAGTACTTC | CASSFMGGVSYEQYF
TRBJ1-4 | . | . | TRBV18 | TGTGCCACCGGGGCGGGGAATGAAAAACTGTTTTTT | CATGAGNEKLFF
TRBJ1-1 | . | TRBD1 | TRBV7-2 | TGTGCCAGCAGCCGACAGGGCTGGGATGCTTTCTTT | CASSRQGWDAFF
TRBJ2-3 | . | TRBD1 | TRBV30 | TGTGCCTGGGGACAGGGTCATAGTGCAGATACGCAGTATTTT | CAWGQGHSADTQYF
TRBJ1-5 | . | . | TRBV15 | TGTGCCACCAGCAGAGCGGGAGGGGCCTTATATAGCAATCAGCCCCAGCATTTT | CATSRAGGALYSNQPQHF
TRBJ1-1 | . | . | TRBV11-2 | TGTGCCAGCAGCTCCCCCGCCGGGGGATATACTGAAGCTTTCTTT | CASSSPAGGYTEAFF
TRBJ2-7 | . | TRBD1 | TRBV19 | TGTGCCAGTAGGCCCACCGGGACAGGTCTCCACGAGCAGTACTTC | CASRPTGTGLHEQYF
TRBJ2-7 | . | TRBD2 | TRBV24-1 | TGTGCCACCAGTGACCCCGGGACTAGCGGGGCCTACGAGCAGTACTTC | CATSDPGTSGAYEQYF
TRBJ1-1 | once | . | TRBV28 | TGTGCCAGCAGTCCTCACAGGGTTTCTGGCACTGAAGCTTTCTTT | CASSPHRVSGTEAFF
TRBJ2-7 | . | . | TRBV10-3 | TGTGCCTCAGGGCCGGGTGAGGTAGCAGGGGTATCCGAGCAGTACTTC | CASGPGEVAGVSEQYF
TRBJ1-3 | few | . | TRBV30 | TGTGCCTGGAGTGTGCCCGGGGGGATGGCTGGAAACACCATATATTTT | CAWSVPGGMAGNTIYF
TRBJ2-7 | . | TRBD1 | TRBV13 | TGTGCCAGCAGTAGAGGGGGCAGAGATACCTACGAGCAGTACTTC | CASSRGGRDTYEQYF
TRBJ1-6 | . | TRBD1 | TRBV30 | TGTGCCTGGAAGGGGACAGGGGCATCATATAATTCACCCCTCCACTTT | CAWKGTGASYNSPLHF
TRBJ2-3 | . | TRBD1 | TRBV6-1 | TGTGCCAGCAGTGAAGTTTCCCAGGGGGCAGATACGCAGTATTTT | CASSEVSQGADTQYF
TRBJ2-1 | . | TRBD2 | TRBV9 | TGTGCCAGCAGCGTAGGTCCTAGCGGGGTAGTGAATGAGCAGTTCTTC | CASSVGPSGVVNEQFF
TRBJ2-3 | . | TRBD1 | TRBV7-2 | TGTGCCAGCAGCCCACGTGGGACAGGGTGGAGAACGCAGTATTTT | CASSPRGTGWRTQYF
TRBJ2-7 | once | . | TRBV30 | TGTGCCTGGAGGCCTGGGACTGCCTCCTACGAGCAGTACTTC | CAWRPGTASYEQYF
TRBJ2-3 | . | . | TRBV9 | TGTGCCAGCAGCGGCAAGGTGACAGGACACACAGATACGCAGTATTTT | CASSGKVTGHTDTQYF
TRBJ2-7 | . | . | TRBV9 | TGTGCCAGCAGCGGGGGGCAATCCTACGAGCAGTACTTC | CASSGGQSYEQYF
TRBJ2-7 | . | . | TRBV6-5 | TGTGCCAGCAGTTCGGGATCCTACTACGAGCAGTACTTC | CASSSGSYYEQYF
TRBJ1-1 | . | TRBD1 | TRBV12-3/TRBV12-4 | TGTGCCAGCAGGGACAGGGGTGAAGCTTTCTTT | CASRDRGEAFF
TRBJ2-7 | . | . | TRBV7-8 | TGTGCCAGCAGCACGGGAAGTTACGAGCAGTACTTC | CASSTGSYEQYF
TRBJ2-3 | . | . | TRBV3-1/TRBV3-2 | TGTGCCAGCAGCCATTTAGTCCCAGGGCGGGATACGCAGTATTTT | CASSHLVPGRDTQYF
TRBJ2-7 | . | . | TRBV2 | TGTGCCAGCACCACAGCGGCCTACGAGCAGTACTTC | CASTTAAYEQYF
TRBJ2-7 | . | . | TRBV2 | TGTGCCAGCAGCGCGGGACAGAGGATGTACGAGCAGTACTTC | CASSAGQRMYEQYF
TRBJ2-7 | . | . | TRBV28 | TGTGCCAGCAGTCGCACAGGGTACGAGCAGTACTTC | CASSRTGYEQYF
TRBJ1-1 | . | . | TRBV3-1/TRBV3-2 | TGTGCCAGCAGCCAAGATCTTGTCCGGGGAGTAATGATCGGTGGTGAAGCTTTCTTT | CASSQDLVRGVMIGGEAFF
TRBJ2-7 | . | . | TRBV11-2 | TGTGCCAGCAGTCTAGAGGTTCTAAGGGAGCAGTACTTC | CASSLEVLREQYF
TRBJ1-2 | . | TRBD1 | TRBV7-9 | TGTGCCAGCAGCTTTACCGGGACAGGTCAGAACTATGGCTACACCTTC | CASSFTGTGQNYGYTF
TRBJ1-1 | . | TRBD1 | TRBV2 | TGTGCCAGCAGCGAAGGACAGGGGGCTACTGAAGCTTTCTTT | CASSEGQGATEAFF
TRBJ2-3 | . | . | TRBV29-1 | TGCAGCGTTAGACAGTTCACAGATACGCAGTATTTT | CSVRQFTDTQYF
TRBJ1-3 | . | TRBD1 | TRBV9 | TGTGCCAGCAGGGATGGGACAGCCTCTGGAAACACCATATATTTT | CASRDGTASGNTIYF
TRBJ2-2 | . | TRBD1 | TRBV5-8 | TGTGCCAGCAGCACCACCGTGAGGGGGCCCAACCAGAACACCGGGGAGCTGTTTTTT | CASSTTVRGPNQNTGELFF
TRBJ2-1 | . | . | TRBV12-3/TRBV12-4 | TGTGCCAGCAGTTGGGCTAATGAGCAGTTCTTC | CASSWANEQFF
TRBJ2-1 | . | TRBD2 | TRBV5-1 | TGCGCCAGCAGCCGGACTAGCGGGGGGAACAATGAGCAGTTCTTC | CASSRTSGGNNEQFF
TRBJ1-1 | . | TRBD1 | TRBV4-1 | TGCGCCAGCAGCCAGGGGGGACAGGGGCTGGGTGAAGCTTTCTTT | CASSQGGQGLGEAFF
TRBJ2-5 | . | TRBD2 | TRBV5-1 | TGCGCCAGCAGCCCCAGCGGGGCCCAATTCGGGACCCAGTACTTC | CASSPSGAQFGTQYF
TRBJ1-1 | . | . | TRBV19 | TGTGCCAGTAGTATAACCGGGCGGGGCCCCCGGGCTTTCTTT | CASSITGRGPRAFF
TRBJ1-1 | . | TRBD1 | TRBV10-3 | TGTGCCATCACGCGGACAGGGGAGAACACTGAAGCTTTCTTT | CAITRTGENTEAFF
TRBJ2-7 | . | . | TRBV14 | TGTGCCAGCAGACACAACCGGACAGAGCGTTCATACGAGCAGTACTTC | CASRHNRTERSYEQYF
TRBJ2-1 | . | TRBD2 | TRBV3-1/TRBV3-2 | TGTGCCAGCAGCCAAGACGCGGGGGGACAACTTTACAATGAGCAGTTCTTC | CASSQDAGGQLYNEQFF
TRBJ2-7 | . | TRBD1 | TRBV7-9 | TGTGCCAGCAGCTTAGGGACAGGAGTTTTCTACGAGCAGTACTTC | CASSLGTGVFYEQYF
TRBJ1-1 | . | . | TRBV29-1 | TGCAGCGTTATCCATACATCAATGAACACTGAAGCTTTCTTT | CSVIHTSMNTEAFF
TRBJ2-7 | . | . | TRBV27 | TGTGCCAGCAGTTTAACTAGCTGGGGTTACGAGCAGTACTTC | CASSLTSWGYEQYF
TRBJ2-3 | . | . | TRBV9 | TGTGCCAGCAGCGTAGAGGGGCAGGGTCCAGATACGCAGTATTTT | CASSVEGQGPDTQYF
TRBJ2-1 | . | . | TRBV14 | TGTGCCAGCAGCCAATCCTTCAGGGTGCTGGCCTACAATGAGCAGTTCTTC | CASSQSFRVLAYNEQFF
TRBJ1-4 | . | . | TRBV19 | TGTGCCAGTAGTGCCGGGGGGGGAGATCATGAAAAACTGTTTTTT | CASSAGGGDHEKLFF
TRBJ1-2 | few | . | TRBV6-1 | TGTGCCAGCAGTGAAGCTGGCTACTATGGCTACACCTTC | CASSEAGYYGYTF
TRBJ1-6 | . | . | TRBV9 | TGTGCCAGCAGCTCAAAAGACAGGCAGCTTAATTCACCCCTCCACTTT | CASSSKDRQLNSPLHF
TRBJ1-4 | . | . | TRBV10-3 | TGTGCCACCCGAACGGGGACTAATGAAAAACTGTTTTTT | CATRTGTNEKLFF
TRBJ2-3 | . | TRBD1 | TRBV19 | TGTGCCAGTAGCCAGGGGGTCGAGCGCACAGATACGCAGTATTTT | CASSQGVERTDTQYF